This T cell receptor (beta chain) is from a study of blood T cell repertoires in COVID-19. About the research overall: Samples representing acute and convalescent COVID-19 were sourced from the United States, Italy and Spain.

Only in-frame clones appear in the TCRdb table, and some are missing; sequencing was by immunoSEQ multiplex PCR. The sample comprises about 270,000 clones, 88% of which are singletons, and around 3% rests with the top ten. Clinical history reported by participants formed the basis on which cohorts were assigned. Recovered status applied to Cohort 3 donors who had two consecutive negative PCRs. It also applied to those with clearance or with symptom resolution. V lost 6 bases and J lost 2, with 15 bases in between. Looked up from germline, CDR1 is SGHTA and CDR2 is FQGNSA. The CDR3 is made up of 15 amino acids.

This sequence was found in a woman aged 50 to 60 who had recovered from COVID-19. The sample taken for sequencing was PBMCs or T cells enriched from blood (not recorded which). V usage is TRBV7-2 and J usage is TRBJ2-3; D possibly corresponds to TRBD1 (5 bases). The CDR3 coding sequence is TGTGCCAGCAGACCAGACAGATATGACACAGATACGCAGTATTTT. It codes for CASRPDRYDTDTQYF.